The T cell receptor beta chain described here comes from a study of blood T cell repertoires in COVID-19. Generated by immunoSEQ multiplex PCR, the TCRdb table keeps only in-frame clones and is missing some. The table has just under 65,000 clones, around 82% seen once. Germline CDR1 and CDR2: SGDLS and YYNGEE. CDR3 length: 14 residues. Trimming removed 2 bases at V and 3 bases at J, with 10 bases between. The specimen sequenced was peripheral blood. V and J are TRBV9 and TRBJ2-3, with D possibly matching TRBD2 (5 bases). This sequence was found in a man in his fifties or sixties with COVID-19, enrolled during active disease. DNA for the CDR3: TGTGCCAGCAGCGTGTTGGGCGGGACAGATACGCAGTATTTT. Residues: CASSVLGGTDTQYF.